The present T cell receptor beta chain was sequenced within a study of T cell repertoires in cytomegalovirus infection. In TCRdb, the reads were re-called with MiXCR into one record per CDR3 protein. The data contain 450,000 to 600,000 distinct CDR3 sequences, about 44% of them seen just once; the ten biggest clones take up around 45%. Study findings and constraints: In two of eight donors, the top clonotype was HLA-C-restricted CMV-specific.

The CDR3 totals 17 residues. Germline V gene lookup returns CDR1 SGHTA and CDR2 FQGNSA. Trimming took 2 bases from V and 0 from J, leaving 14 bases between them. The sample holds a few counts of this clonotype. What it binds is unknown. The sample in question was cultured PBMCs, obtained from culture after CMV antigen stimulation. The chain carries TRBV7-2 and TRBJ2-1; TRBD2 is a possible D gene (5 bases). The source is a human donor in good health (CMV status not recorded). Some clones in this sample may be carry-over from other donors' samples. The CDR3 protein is CASSLSLARSSYNEQFF. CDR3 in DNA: TGTGCCAGCAGCTTAAGTCTAGCTAGGAGCTCCTACAATGAGCAGTTCTTC.